Given below is one T cell receptor (beta chain) in context. There is no known antigen for this receptor. It has no much larger one-base neighbor in the sample; base qualities were not kept. The sample comes from a study of CD8 T cells in Susac syndrome (dated by TCRdb to about 2019). Background for the entire study: Whether CD8+ T cell activation and differentiation in Susac syndrome was antigen driven was tested using repertoire sequencing. The study compared CD8+ T cell repertoire clonality among about a dozen healthy donors, roughly 14 Susac syndrome patients and about 16 multiple sclerosis patients.

Broad study findings and their caveats: The number of individuals in the TCR sequencing and HLA analysis was recognized as being relatively small.

RNA was extracted with the RNeasy kit and roughly 0.5 to 1 ug was reverse transcribed using random hexamers. The immunoSEQ multiplex PCR assay, which covers 54 Vbeta and 13 Jbeta segments, was used to amplify TCR beta CDR3 regions. To correct PCR amplification bias, a synthetic template baseline was used for both primer optimization and computational correction. Per the authors' processing: Reads were annotated to V, D and J genes according to IMGT and were analyzed with immunoSEQ Analyzer, with only productive sequences retained. To calculate clonality, Shannon entropy was normalized by log2 of the number of productive unique sequences and then subtracted from one. Public and private clones were assessed among the 100 most prevalent clones of each patient and control. Clones were defined as Susac-specific when absent from the healthy and MS cohorts, from approximately 970 published viral clones and from other ImmuneACCESS disease sequences. TCRdb handled the public reads itself, with Q25 trimming in fastp and clone calling in MiXCR, and kept productive beta chains. Rows with a matching CDR3 protein are joined into one entry that keeps the most common DNA and genes. None of the V and J calls come from the authors' own analysis; TCRdb made them. The sample records 110,000 or so distinct CDR3 sequences, 92% of which are singletons. Around 0.12% of the sample lies in the top ten.

High-throughput TCR beta sequencing profiled peripheral blood CD8+ and CD4+ T cells from healthy donors, Susac syndrome patients and multiple sclerosis patients. The healthy donors served as controls matched for age and sex. Bulk CD8+ and CD4+ T cells were purified by magnetic negative isolation, whereas CD8+ TEMRA cells were enriched by FACS. Blood was collected in EDTA tubes and processed within 24 hours, with PBMCs isolated through density gradient centrifugation. PBMCs intended for TCR sequencing were cryopreserved in liquid nitrogen and were subsequently thawed in a 37 degrees C water bath. The sorted or isolated CD4+, CD8+ and CD8+ TEMRA cells reached a purity of at least 90%. Relative to germline, V is 5 bases shorter and J is 7 bases shorter, with 9 bases between their ends. The CDR3 runs 12 amino acids, cysteine and phenylalanine included. The sequence is cut down to CDR3 DNA, 36 bases in frame from base 1. CDR1 LNHDA and CDR2 SQIVND are derived from the germline V gene (reference sequence).

This TCR came from a human donor in good health. Rearrangement joined TRBV19 to TRBJ2-1; the D gene is perhaps TRBD2, from 5 matching bases. Material for sequencing was CD8+ T cells from PBMCs. The nucleotide sequence reads TGTGCCAGTAGTCCCCTAGCTAATGAGCAGTTCTTC. Its translation is CASSPLANEQFF.